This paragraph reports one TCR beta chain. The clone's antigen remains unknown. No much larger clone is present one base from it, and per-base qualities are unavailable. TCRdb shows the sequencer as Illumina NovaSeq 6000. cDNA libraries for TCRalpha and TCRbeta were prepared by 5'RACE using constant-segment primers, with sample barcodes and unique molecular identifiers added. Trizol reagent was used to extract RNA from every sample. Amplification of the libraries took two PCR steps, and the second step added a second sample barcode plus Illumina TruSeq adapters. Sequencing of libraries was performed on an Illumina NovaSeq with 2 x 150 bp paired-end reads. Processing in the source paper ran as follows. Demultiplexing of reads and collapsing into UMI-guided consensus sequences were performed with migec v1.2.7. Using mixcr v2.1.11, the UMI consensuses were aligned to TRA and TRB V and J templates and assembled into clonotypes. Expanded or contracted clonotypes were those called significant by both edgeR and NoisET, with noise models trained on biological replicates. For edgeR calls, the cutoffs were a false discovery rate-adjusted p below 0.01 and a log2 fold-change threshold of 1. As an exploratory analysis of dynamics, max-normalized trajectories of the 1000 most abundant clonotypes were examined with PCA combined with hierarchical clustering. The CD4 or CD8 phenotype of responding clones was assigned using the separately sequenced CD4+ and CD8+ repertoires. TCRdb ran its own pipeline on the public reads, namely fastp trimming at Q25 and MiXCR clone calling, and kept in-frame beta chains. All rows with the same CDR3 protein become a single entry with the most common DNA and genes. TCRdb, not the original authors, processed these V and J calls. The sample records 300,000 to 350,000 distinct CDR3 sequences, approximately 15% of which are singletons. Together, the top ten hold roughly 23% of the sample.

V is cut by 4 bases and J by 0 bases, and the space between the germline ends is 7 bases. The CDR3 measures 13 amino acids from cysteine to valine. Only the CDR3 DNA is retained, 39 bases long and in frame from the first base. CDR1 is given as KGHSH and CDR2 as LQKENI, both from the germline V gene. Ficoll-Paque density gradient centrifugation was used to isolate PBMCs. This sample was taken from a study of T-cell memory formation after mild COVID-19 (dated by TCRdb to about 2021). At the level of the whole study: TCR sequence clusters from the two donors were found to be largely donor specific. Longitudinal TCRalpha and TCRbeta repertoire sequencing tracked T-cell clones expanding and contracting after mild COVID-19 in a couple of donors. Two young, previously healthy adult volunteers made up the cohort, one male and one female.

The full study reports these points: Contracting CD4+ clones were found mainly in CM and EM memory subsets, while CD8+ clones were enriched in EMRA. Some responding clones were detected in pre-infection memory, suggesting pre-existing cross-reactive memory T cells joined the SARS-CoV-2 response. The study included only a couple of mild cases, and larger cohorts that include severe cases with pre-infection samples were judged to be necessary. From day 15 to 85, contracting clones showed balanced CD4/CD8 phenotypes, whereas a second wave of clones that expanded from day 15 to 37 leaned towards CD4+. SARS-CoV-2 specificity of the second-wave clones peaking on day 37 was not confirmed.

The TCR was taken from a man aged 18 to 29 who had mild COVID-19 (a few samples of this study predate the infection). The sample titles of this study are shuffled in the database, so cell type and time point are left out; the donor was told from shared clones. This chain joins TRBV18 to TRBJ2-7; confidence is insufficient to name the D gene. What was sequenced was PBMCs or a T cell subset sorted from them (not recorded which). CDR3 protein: CASSRGLSYEQYV. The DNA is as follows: TGTGCCAGCTCACGAGGCCTCTCCTACGAGCAGTACGTC.